The T cell receptor (beta chain) described here comes from a study of T cells in Graves' hyperthyroidism and ophthalmopathy. Ten or more counts support this clonotype. Germline CDR1 MNHEY, CDR2 SMNVEV (reference sequence). V lost 5 bases to trimming and J lost 8 bases, with 18 bases between them. The CDR3 extends over 14 amino acids. Regions amplified from RNA transcripts were the TCR beta CDR3 regions. TCR CDR3 underwent first-round RT-PCR with the HTBI primer set. From the multiplex PCR reads, TCRdb called clonotypes with MiXCR, one entry per CDR3 protein. The data hold hundreds of thousands of distinct CDR3 sequences, with around a sixth observed a single time.

The rearrangement links TRBV27 to TRBJ1-1; D gene uncertain. Sequenced material: blood. This receptor was identified in a woman between 50 and 59 years old with Graves' hyperthyroidism that later progressed to Graves' ophthalmopathy. The CDR3 DNA reads as TGTGCCAGCAGTCCCCGAAGTTCATGGTGGGAAGCTTTCTTT. Amino acid sequence: CASSPRSSWWEAFF.